Listed below are T cell receptor beta chains from one sample, sequenced in a study of CXCR4 blockade with PD-1 therapy in pancreatic cancer. Produced via immunoSEQ multiplex PCR; TCRdb's table is partial and in-frame only. Of roughly 18,000 clones detected, about 72% appear once; the ten largest clones hold about 5.5%. Material for sequencing was tumor tissue. These receptors came from a human donor with pancreatic ductal adenocarcinoma. CDR3s include the opening cysteine and the closing phenylalanine or tryptophan.

j_call v_call cdr3_aa
TRBJ1-4 TRBV15 CATSRDPMTGPTNEKLFF
TRBJ2-3 TRBV19 CASTRSGGGTDTQYF
TRBJ2-1 TRBV6-9 CASSDPGTGFGNEQFF
TRBJ2-1 TRBV19 CASSLSSGRAHEQFF
TRBJ2-7 TRBV14 CASSQWGYEQYF
TRBJ2-1 TRBV6-8 CASSFSWRTRSYNEQFF
TRBJ2-7 TRBV28 CASSRYLAGSSYEQYF
TRBJ1-4 TRBV19 CASSYLGTGYEKLFF
TRBJ1-3 TRBV19 CASSRTGRYSGNTIYF
TRBJ1-1 TRBV7-1 CASSYAVNTEAFF
TRBJ1-3 TRBV30 CAWSEDGGFSSGNTIYF
TRBJ2-5 TRBV14 CASSPGQGETQYF
TRBJ1-2 TRBV14 CASSQAQTSPRDGYTF
TRBJ2-5 TRBV14 CASSQDGRPQETQYF
TRBJ2-7 TRBV4-1 CASSQDPAGQIEQYF
TRBJ2-6 TRBV29-1 CSVDRGSGANVLTF
TRBJ2-7 TRBV28 CASRGDQRYEQYF
TRBJ2-2 TRBV15 CATSRDSFSANTGELFF
TRBJ1-4 TRBV19 CASNRDDEKLFF
TRBJ1-2 TRBV29-1 CSVEARDRINHGYTF
TRBJ1-1 TRBV29-1 CSVEQGDTEAFF
TRBJ2-7 TRBV15 CATSRDLDLAYEQYF
TRBJ2-3 TRBV6-8 CASSDLAGMDTQYF
TRBJ1-1 TRBV19 CASRGNMNTEAFF
TRBJ1-6 TRBV5-1 CASSFEQAANSPLHF
TRBJ2-7 TRBV18 CASPLLDRVECGTSLWF
TRBJ2-3 TRBV9 CASSEFIAGAVDTQYF
TRBJ1-5 TRBV19 CASSIRGVNQPQHF
TRBJ2-3 TRBV11-3 CASSLYLLTDTQYF
TRBJ2-1 TRBV19 CASSIENPYNEQFF
TRBJ2-1 TRBV18 CASSPGTGYNEQFF
TRBJ2-7 TRBV18 CASSSPLRASYEQYF
TRBJ1-4 TRBV2 CASSPQAGADEKLFF
TRBJ2-3 TRBV6-8 CASSQGSATQYF
TRBJ1-6 TRBV2 CASSELGPKANSPLHF
TRBJ1-4 TRBV14 CASSLSGGGEKLFF
TRBJ2-7 TRBV5-1 CASSPLGAGGTYEQYF
TRBJ1-2 TRBV15 CATSRDLHLYGYTF
TRBJ1-1 TRBV19 CASSPDRGTEAFF
TRBJ1-3 TRBV19 CASSGGFSGNTIYF
TRBJ2-1 TRBV11-3 CASSYRGGGHQQNEQFF
TRBJ2-1 TRBV28 CASSKPGNLGNEQFF
TRBJ1-2 TRBV28 CANSFFPGLYGYTF
TRBJ2-1 TRBV14 CASSQGLAPYNEQFF
TRBJ2-1 TRBV27 CASSAWTSHEQFF
TRBJ1-6 TRBV18 CASSQGQGVNSPLHF
TRBJ2-3 TRBV6-7 CASSEAPSGTSTDTQYF
TRBJ2-1 TRBV5-1 CASSLSSGIGNEQFF
TRBJ2-3 TRBV2 CASSDGTYTDTQYF
TRBJ1-4 TRBV30 CAWTGGRANEKLFF
TRBJ1-3 TRBV19 CASSIDPGFSGNTIYF
TRBJ1-5 TRBV6-8 CASSYSGQGAQPQHF
TRBJ1-6 TRBV6-8 CASSTTVYNSPLHF
TRBJ2-7 TRBV28 CASTERGREQYF
TRBJ2-1 TRBV15 CATALPGVWRNEQFF